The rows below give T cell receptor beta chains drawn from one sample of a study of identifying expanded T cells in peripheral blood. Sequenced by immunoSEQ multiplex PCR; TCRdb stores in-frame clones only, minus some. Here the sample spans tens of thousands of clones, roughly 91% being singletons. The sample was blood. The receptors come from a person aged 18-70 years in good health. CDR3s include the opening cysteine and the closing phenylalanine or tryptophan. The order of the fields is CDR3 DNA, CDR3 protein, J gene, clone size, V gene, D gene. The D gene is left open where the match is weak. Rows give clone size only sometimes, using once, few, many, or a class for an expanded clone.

DNA: TGCGCCAGCAGCTACCGGACCCCTGGACCCGGGGAGCTGTTTTTT
CDR3: CASSYRTPGPGELFF
J: TRBJ2-2
size: NA
V: TRBV5-1
D: NA

DNA: TGTGCCAGTAGTATGCGGGCCCCATATATGAATTCACCCCTCCACTTT
CDR3: CASSMRAPYMNSPLHF
J: TRBJ1-6
size: many
V: TRBV19
D: NA

DNA: TGTGCCAGCAGCTCTGGGAACAACGAGCAGTACTTC
CDR3: CASSSGNNEQYF
J: TRBJ2-7
size: NA
V: TRBV11-3
D: NA

DNA: TGTGCCAGCAGCCTCGGGACTAGCGGGGGGTCCTACAATGAGCAGTTCTTC
CDR3: CASSLGTSGGSYNEQFF
J: TRBJ2-1
size: NA
V: TRBV4-2
D: TRBD2

DNA: TGTGCCAGCAGCTTCGGGACAGATAACTATGGCTACACCTTC
CDR3: CASSFGTDNYGYTF
J: TRBJ1-2
size: NA
V: TRBV7-9
D: TRBD1

DNA: TGTGCCAGCAGCGAAGCCGGGACTACGAACACCGGGGAGCTGTTTTTT
CDR3: CASSEAGTTNTGELFF
J: TRBJ2-2
size: NA
V: TRBV28
D: TRBD2

DNA: TGCGCCAGCAGCCAAGAGCCTTATTTGGGCTACACCTTC
CDR3: CASSQEPYLGYTF
J: TRBJ1-2
size: few
V: TRBV4-3
D: NA

DNA: TGTGCCAGCAGCTTGTGGACACACGGTGGTGGCTACACCTTC
CDR3: CASSLWTHGGGYTF
J: TRBJ1-2
size: NA
V: TRBV5-4
D: NA

DNA: TGTGCCAGCAGTTTACCCTACAGGGAGGGCTACACCTTC
CDR3: CASSLPYREGYTF
J: TRBJ1-2
size: NA
V: TRBV28
D: NA

DNA: TGTGCCAGCAGCCCCCGCGTAATGGGGGAGCAGTACTTC
CDR3: CASSPRVMGEQYF
J: TRBJ2-7
size: NA
V: TRBV7-8
D: NA

DNA: TGCGCCAGCATGCCCAGCGGGGGGGCTAAAGAGCAGTTCTTC
CDR3: CASMPSGGAKEQFF
J: TRBJ2-1
size: NA
V: TRBV23-1
D: TRBD2

DNA: TGCAGCGTTGAAGATTCTACGGCTGCTAGCACAGATACGCAGTATTTT
CDR3: CSVEDSTAASTDTQYF
J: TRBJ2-3
size: NA
V: TRBV29-1
D: NA

DNA: TGTGCCAGAAGCTTCCGGGACATCAATCAGCCCCAGCATTTT
CDR3: CARSFRDINQPQHF
J: TRBJ1-5
size: NA
V: TRBV5-3
D: NA

DNA: TGTGCCATCAGTGGGGGGGGCGAAGCTTTCTTT
CDR3: CAISGGGEAFF
J: TRBJ1-1
size: NA
V: TRBV10-3
D: NA

DNA: TGTGCCAGCAGCCTCTCTGGGGCCAACGTCCTGACTTTC
CDR3: CASSLSGANVLTF
J: TRBJ2-6
size: once
V: TRBV6-5
D: NA

DNA: TGTGCCAGCAGCTTATGGGTACAGGCGAGCAATCAGCCCCAGCATTTT
CDR3: CASSLWVQASNQPQHF
J: TRBJ1-5
size: NA
V: TRBV7-8
D: NA

DNA: TGTGCCTGGAACGCGGGGTCAGATACGCAGTATTTT
CDR3: CAWNAGSDTQYF
J: TRBJ2-3
size: NA
V: TRBV30
D: NA

DNA: TGTGCCAGCAGCCAAGATCTCTACGAGCAGTACTTC
CDR3: CASSQDLYEQYF
J: TRBJ2-7
size: NA
V: TRBV4-2
D: NA

DNA: TGTGCCAGCAGCTACAGGTCGACAGGTTGGGGTGCAGATACGCAGTATTTT
CDR3: CASSYRSTGWGADTQYF
J: TRBJ2-3
size: NA
V: TRBV5-6
D: NA

DNA: TGCAGCGTTGAGGAGCGGGGGGCGTTCACAGATACGCAGTATTTT
CDR3: CSVEERGAFTDTQYF
J: TRBJ2-3
size: NA
V: TRBV29-1
D: TRBD2

DNA: TGTGCCAGCAGCGTAGGGTCAGGTCAGCCCCAGCATTTT
CDR3: CASSVGSGQPQHF
J: TRBJ1-5
size: few
V: TRBV9
D: NA

DNA: TGCAGTGCGCACTACTATGGCTACACCTTC
CDR3: CSAHYYGYTF
J: TRBJ1-2
size: NA
V: TRBV20-1
D: NA